The clone carrying this T cell receptor beta chain showed up many times. The sample belongs to a study of T-cell memory formation after mild COVID-19. On the study more broadly: Clusters were largely donor specific.

TCRdb independently ran MiXCR on the 5' RACE reads; one entry per CDR3 protein. The sample records about 110,000 distinct CDR3 sequences, roughly a sixth being singletons. This TCR was sampled from a man in his late teens or twenties who had mild COVID-19 (a few samples of this study predate the infection). Cell type and time point are not known. Source material: PBMCs or a T cell subset sorted from them (not recorded which).

The DNA of the CDR3 is TGTGCCAGCAGCTTGGGAGGGGAAGAGACCCAGTACTTC. Translating it yields CASSLGGEETQYF. V usage is TRBV5-4 and J usage is TRBJ2-5; D assignment may be TRBD1 or TRBD2 (5 bases each). Trimming removed 0 bases from V and 3 bases from J, with 6 bases in between. Germline V gives CDR1 SGHNT, CDR2 YYREEE (reference sequence). The CDR3 length is 13 residues.